This TCR beta chain was captured in a study of a mutant IDH1 vaccine in newly diagnosed glioma. For the study at large: Before enrollment, the patients had been treated with radiotherapy alone, temozolomide alone, or both together. Most of them had received both. Whole-study findings and limits: Detectable vaccine-induced immune responses arose in 80% to 95% of patients.

Looked up from germline, CDR1 is SGHTA and CDR2 is FQGNSA. The V end was cut by 1 base, the J end by 5 bases, with 3 bases between. This CDR3 spans 12 amino acids. The data were produced by immunoSEQ multiplex PCR, yet TCRdb's version contains in-frame clones alone and is incomplete. The data show tens of thousands of clones, approximately 82% seen once. Time point: week 5, during vaccination. A single vaccine dose contained 300 ug of mutant IDH1 20-mer peptide, and topical imiquimod was used with it. In regard to this clone: The target antigen is unknown.

The TCR originated in a woman between 18 and 30 years old with glioma. Some clones in this sample may be carry-over from other donors' samples. V usage is TRBV7-2 and J usage is TRBJ1-5; D gene uncertain. The source was PBMCs, collected from a glioma patient whose treatment included an IDH1 peptide vaccine. The CDR3, as DNA: TGTGCCAGCAGCTTAGGAGATCAGCCCCAGCATTTT. Residues: CASSLGDQPQHF.